The table lists the clone carrying this T cell receptor (beta chain) with a few counts. Antigen unknown. Germline lookup yields CDR1 SQVTM and CDR2 ANQGSEA. This CDR3 has 13 amino acids. V was trimmed by 4 bases and J by 9 bases, leaving 13 bases between them. Cells are PBMCs isolated from around 9.4 ml of fresh blood. These data are taken from a study of T cells in Graves' hyperthyroidism and ophthalmopathy. Study-level findings and limits: The model identified upcoming ophthalmopathy a median 6.5 months ahead of onset. Most expanded thyroid clonotypes above 0.001 also appeared in blood.

TCR beta CDR3 regions were amplified from RNA. A first-round RT-PCR of the TCR CDR3 used the HTBI primer set. TCRdb itself ran the multiplex PCR reads through MiXCR, one entry per CDR3 protein. The data contain about 500,000 distinct CDR3 sequences, 15% to 20% of them singletons. Sample: blood. This TCR came from a woman aged 18-29 years with Graves' ophthalmopathy. The rearrangement uses TRBV29-1 and TRBJ1-6; maybe TRBD1 (5 bases). CDR3 protein: CSVGQDGASPLHF. The CDR3 bases are TGCAGCGTTGGCCAGGATGGGGCTTCACCCCTCCACTTT.